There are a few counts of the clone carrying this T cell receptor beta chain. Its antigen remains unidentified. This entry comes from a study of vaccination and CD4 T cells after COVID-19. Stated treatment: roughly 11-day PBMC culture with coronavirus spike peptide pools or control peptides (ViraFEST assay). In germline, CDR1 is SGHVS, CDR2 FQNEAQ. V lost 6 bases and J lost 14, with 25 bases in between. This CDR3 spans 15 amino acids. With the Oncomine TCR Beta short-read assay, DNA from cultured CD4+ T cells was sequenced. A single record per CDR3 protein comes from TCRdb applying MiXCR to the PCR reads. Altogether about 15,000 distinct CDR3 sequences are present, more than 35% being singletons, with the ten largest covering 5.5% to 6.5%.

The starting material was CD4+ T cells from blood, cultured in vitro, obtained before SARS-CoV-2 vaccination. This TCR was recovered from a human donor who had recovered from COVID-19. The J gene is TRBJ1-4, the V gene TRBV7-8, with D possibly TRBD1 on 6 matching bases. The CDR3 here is CASSQRTRGPQGLFF. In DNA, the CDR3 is TGTGCCAGCAGTCAAAGGACACGAGGGCCCCAGGGGCTGTTTTTT.